A selection of T cell receptor beta chains follows, all from one sample in a study of T-cell memory formation after mild COVID-19. TCRdb processed the 5' RACE reads anew with MiXCR; each CDR3 protein has one entry. The table shows approximately 250,000 distinct CDR3 sequences, with 16% occurring only once. The sequencing sample was made of PBMCs or a T cell subset sorted from them (not recorded which). The receptors were sampled from a man aged 18 to 29 who had mild COVID-19 (a few samples of this study predate the infection). Cell type and time point are not known. CDR3s include the opening cysteine and the closing phenylalanine or tryptophan. D genes are given only for firm matches. Part of the rows lack a size; the others show once, few, many or a class for expanded clones.

CASSLTSGVGYEQYF	TGTGCCAGCTCACTGACTAGCGGGGTCGGATACGAGCAGTACTTC	few	TRBJ2-7	TRBV18	TRBD2
CASRATGGSNTGELFF	TGTGCCAGCAGAGCAACGGGGGGGTCGAACACCGGGGAGCTGTTTTTT	NA	TRBJ2-2	TRBV7-9	TRBD2
CASSRANYGYTF	TGTGCCAGCAGCCGAGCTAACTATGGCTACACCTTC	NA	TRBJ1-2	TRBV7-2	NA
CASSIAGDYTGELFF	TGCGCCAGCAGTATAGCGGGGGACTACACCGGGGAGCTGTTTTTT	few	TRBJ2-2	TRBV5-1	TRBD2
CASSLRAGPNYGYTF	TGTGCCAGCAGCTTAAGGGCGGGGCCTAACTATGGCTACACCTTC	NA	TRBJ1-2	TRBV7-3	NA
CASSFGGAGRTDTQYF	TGTGCCAGCAGCTTTGGGGGAGCGGGCCGCACAGATACGCAGTATTTT	many	TRBJ2-3	TRBV7-6	NA
CSEQGSTGELFF	TGCAGCGAACAGGGATCCACCGGGGAGCTGTTTTTT	once	TRBJ2-2	TRBV20-1	NA
CASTDSPLHF	TGTGCCAGCACGGATTCACCCCTCCACTTT	many	TRBJ1-6	TRBV27	NA
CTSSQTSGVTDTQYF	TGCACCAGCAGCCAAACTAGCGGGGTCACAGATACGCAGTATTTT	many	TRBJ2-3	TRBV1	NA
CSVGLGGSGANVLTF	TGCAGCGTGGGGCTGGGGGGCTCTGGGGCCAACGTCCTGACTTTC	NA	TRBJ2-6	TRBV29-1	NA
CASSLRATEAFF	TGTGCCAGCAGCTTGAGGGCCACTGAAGCTTTCTTT	NA	TRBJ1-1	TRBV7-8	NA
CASISGPGTNTEAFF	TGCGCCAGCATAAGTGGGCCGGGGACTAACACTGAAGCTTTCTTT	few	TRBJ1-1	TRBV5-1	NA
CASSPGGSAFF	TGTGCCAGCAGCCCAGGCGGCTCAGCTTTCTTT	NA	TRBJ1-1	TRBV14	NA
CAISESPGETQYF	TGTGCCATCAGTGAGTCGCCAGGGGAGACCCAGTACTTC	few	TRBJ2-5	TRBV10-3	NA
CASTLQGAGNTIYF	TGTGCCAGCACTTTACAGGGGGCTGGAAACACCATATATTTT	many	TRBJ1-3	TRBV12-3/TRBV12-4	TRBD1
CASSLAPLGQNIQYF	TGCGCCAGCAGCTTGGCCCCCCTCGGCCAAAACATTCAGTACTTC	few	TRBJ2-4	TRBV5-1	NA
CASNDRAGAEAFF	TGTGCCAGCAATGACAGGGCCGGGGCTGAAGCTTTCTTT	few	TRBJ1-1	TRBV6-5	TRBD1
CASSQDLGGELFF	TGTGCCAGCAGCCAAGATTTAGGTGGGGAGCTGTTTTTT	few	TRBJ2-2	TRBV14	NA
CASSYSTTNYGYTF	TGTGCCAGCAGCTACAGTACCACTAACTATGGCTACACCTTC	few	TRBJ1-2	TRBV7-9	NA
CASSLGVGPQYF	TGTGCCAGCAGCTTAGGAGTGGGACCGCAGTACTTC	NA	TRBJ2-7	TRBV11-2	NA
CASSPSAGWKDIQYF	TGTGCCAGCAGTCCCTCAGCAGGGTGGAAGGACATTCAGTACTTC	NA	TRBJ2-4	TRBV7-3	NA
CASSLKGAPTYEQYF	TGTGCCAGCAGCTTAAAGGGGGCGCCCACCTACGAGCAGTACTTC	NA	TRBJ2-7	TRBV5-6	TRBD1
CASSFNSGTGNNQPQHF	TGTGCCAGCAGCTTTAATTCCGGGACAGGGAACAATCAGCCCCAGCATTTT	NA	TRBJ1-5	TRBV7-3	TRBD1
CASGEEAGGLNQPQHF	TGTGCCAGCGGGGAGGAGGCAGGGGGCTTAAATCAGCCCCAGCATTTT	few	TRBJ1-5	TRBV19	TRBD1
CAIPGVADNEQFF	TGTGCCATCCCGGGGGTAGCGGACAATGAGCAGTTCTTC	many	TRBJ2-1	TRBV10-3	NA
CAISESHRSRNSPLHF	TGTGCCATCAGTGAGTCTCACCGGAGCCGGAATTCACCCCTCCACTTT	NA	TRBJ1-6	TRBV10-3	NA
CSVVGGGNYGYTF	TGCAGCGTTGTTGGTGGGGGAAACTATGGCTACACCTTC	NA	TRBJ1-2	TRBV29-1	NA
CASSVGLGREPQHF	TGTGCCAGCAGTGTAGGGCTGGGCCGGGAGCCCCAGCATTTT	NA	TRBJ1-5	TRBV2	NA
CATATGEAYEQYF	TGTGCCACCGCGACAGGGGAGGCCTACGAGCAGTACTTC	NA	TRBJ2-7	TRBV10-3	TRBD1
CASSQPGLARVNEQFF	TGTGCCAGCAGCCAACCGGGACTAGCGCGAGTTAATGAGCAGTTCTTC	NA	TRBJ2-1	TRBV14	TRBD2
CASSSTSSQYF	TGTGCCAGCAGCTCGACTAGCTCGCAGTATTTT	NA	TRBJ2-3	TRBV7-2	TRBD2
CATSRDDVWTGFTGELFF	TGTGCCACCAGCAGAGACGATGTGTGGACAGGGTTCACCGGGGAGCTGTTTTTT	many	TRBJ2-2	TRBV15	TRBD1
CASSPRTGTQYF	TGTGCCAGCAGCCCCCGGACAGGCACGCAGTATTTT	NA	TRBJ2-3	TRBV9	TRBD1
CSAPGTGAQLANYGYTF	TGCAGTGCTCCCGGGACAGGGGCCCAACTAGCTAACTATGGCTACACCTTC	few	TRBJ1-2	TRBV20-1	TRBD1
CASGEGGTEAFF	TGTGCCAGCGGAGAGGGGGGCACTGAAGCTTTCTTT	few	TRBJ1-1	TRBV6-2/TRBV6-3	NA
CSARDFGLGNTEAFF	TGCAGTGCTAGAGATTTCGGTCTGGGGAACACTGAAGCTTTCTTT	NA	TRBJ1-1	TRBV20-1	NA
CASRSTTGNTEAFF	TGTGCCAGCCGCTCCACGACAGGGAACACTGAAGCTTTCTTT	few	TRBJ1-1	TRBV7-9	NA
CASSLDRGSEAFF	TGTGCCAGCAGCTTGGATCGGGGGAGTGAAGCTTTCTTT	few	TRBJ1-1	TRBV5-6	NA
CASSLGGPEAFF	TGTGCCAGCAGCCTTGGAGGGCCTGAAGCTTTCTTT	many	TRBJ1-1	TRBV6-5	NA
CASSPGQGGKGYTF	TGTGCCAGCAGTCCCGGACAGGGCGGAAAAGGCTACACCTTC	many	TRBJ1-2	TRBV6-5	TRBD1
CASSGAWGAGTGELFF	TGTGCCAGCAGCGGCGCCTGGGGGGCCGGAACCGGGGAGCTGTTTTTT	few	TRBJ2-2	TRBV7-2	NA
CSATFGGNTEAFF	TGCAGTGCCACTTTTGGGGGGAACACTGAAGCTTTCTTT	few	TRBJ1-1	TRBV20-1	NA
CASSLYMNQAQHF	TGTGCCAGCAGCTTGTACATGAACCAGGCCCAGCATTTT	many	TRBJ1-5	TRBV7-2	NA
CASSQLQGYTIYF	TGTGCCAGCAGCCAATTACAGGGATACACCATATATTTT	NA	TRBJ1-3	TRBV7-2	NA
CASSLVGQGGINTEAFF	TGTGCCAGCAGCTTAGTCGGACAGGGGGGAATAAACACTGAAGCTTTCTTT	many	TRBJ1-1	TRBV7-9	TRBD1
CAWDRDLRGHEQFF	TGTGCCTGGGACCGGGACTTAAGAGGCCATGAGCAGTTCTTC	few	TRBJ2-1	TRBV30	NA
CARGTEAQYF	TGCGCCAGAGGGACAGAGGCGCAGTATTTT	NA	TRBJ2-3	TRBV5-1	TRBD1
CASREVATNEKLFF	TGTGCCAGTAGGGAAGTGGCAACTAATGAAAAACTGTTTTTT	few	TRBJ1-4	TRBV19	NA
CASSVDPLTGTEAFF	TGTGCCAGCAGCGTAGACCCTTTGACTGGTACTGAAGCTTTCTTT	few	TRBJ1-1	TRBV9	NA
CASSPTGGSGANVLTF	TGTGCCAGCAGCCCGACCGGGGGTTCAGGGGCCAACGTCCTGACTTTC	many	TRBJ2-6	TRBV7-2	NA
CASSEFGNTGELFF	TGTGCCAGCAGTGAGTTCGGGAACACCGGGGAGCTGTTTTTT	few	TRBJ2-2	TRBV2	NA
CASSLQLAGGHEQFF	TGTGCCAGCAGTTTACAGCTAGCGGGGGGCCATGAGCAGTTCTTC	few	TRBJ2-1	TRBV12-3/TRBV12-4	TRBD2
CASSETVAKNIQYF	TGTGCCAGCAGTGAGACAGTAGCCAAAAACATTCAGTACTTC	NA	TRBJ2-4	TRBV12-3/TRBV12-4	NA
CASSVGSNTGANVLTF	TGTGCCAGCAGCGTAGGATCTAACACTGGGGCCAACGTCCTGACTTTC	NA	TRBJ2-6	TRBV9	NA
CASSFLDSDVTDTQYF	TGTGCCAGCAGCTTTCTCGACAGCGATGTCACAGATACGCAGTATTTT	many	TRBJ2-3	TRBV7-6	NA
CASCPSPAGGYGYTF	TGTGCCAGCTGCCCCTCGCCGGCAGGCGGATATGGCTACACCTTC	many	TRBJ1-2	TRBV7-2	NA
CACNDRYTGELFF	TGTGCCTGCAACGACAGGTACACCGGGGAGCTGTTTTTT	NA	TRBJ2-2	TRBV12-3/TRBV12-4	NA